A selection of T cell receptor beta chains follows, all from one sample in a study of T cell changes during pregnancy in multiple sclerosis. Sequencing was performed with immunoSEQ multiplex PCR; in TCRdb, only in-frame clones are kept and a portion is missing. The sample yields 100,000 to 130,000 clones, 85% to 95% seen once. This sample comprised peripheral blood, obtained in the third trimester of pregnancy. The receptors come from a female donor in good health, enrolled as a control in a pregnancy study. The CDR3 runs from the conserved cysteine through the conserved F or W. D genes are given only for firm matches. Expanded clones are given a class, and other clones once, few, many or no size at all.

j_call d_call clone_size v_call cdr3_nt cdr3_aa
TRBJ2-3 . . TRBV9 TGTGCCAGCAGCGAGCCAGGGGAAACTGACACGCAGTATTTT CASSEPGETDTQYF
TRBJ2-7 TRBD2 . TRBV6-5 TGTGCCAGCAGACGAACTAGCGGGGGGGCCTACGAGCAGTACTTC CASRRTSGGAYEQYF
TRBJ2-7 . . TRBV2 TGTGCCAGCAGTGAAGCGTCGGGATCGGTCTACGAGCAGTACTTC CASSEASGSVYEQYF
TRBJ2-6 TRBD1 . TRBV5-1 TGCGCCAGCAGCCCGCGGACAGGCCTTTCCTCTGGGGCCAACGTCCTGACTTTC CASSPRTGLSSGANVLTF
TRBJ2-5 . . TRBV6-6 TGTGCCAGCAACGAACCCGGGACATCCCAAGAGACCCAGTACTTC CASNEPGTSQETQYF
TRBJ2-1 . . TRBV4-1 TGCGCCAGCAGCCAAGTGACGAAACGGGGGAACGAGCAGTTCTTC CASSQVTKRGNEQFF
TRBJ2-3 . . TRBV11-2 TGTGCCAGCAGCTTAAGACAGGACCCCACAGATACGCAGTATTTT CASSLRQDPTDTQYF
TRBJ2-3 . once TRBV9 TGTGCCAGCAGCGTAGCTCTCCACTATAGCACAGATACGCAGTATTTT CASSVALHYSTDTQYF
TRBJ1-1 TRBD1 . TRBV5-4 TGTGCCAGCAGCGCGGACAGGGAGATCGGGAACACTGAAGCTTTCTTT CASSADREIGNTEAFF
TRBJ2-5 . few TRBV7-9 TGTGCCAGCGTCCCTCCGGCGGGAAACCAAGAGACCCAGTACTTC CASVPPAGNQETQYF
TRBJ1-2 TRBD1 . TRBV5-1 TGCGCCAGCAGCCCCGTAGCCCGACAGGGGAGCGGCTACACCTTC CASSPVARQGSGYTF
TRBJ1-1 TRBD1 . TRBV10-1 TGCGCCAGCAGTTGCTTCGGGACAGGAACACGAGTGAACACTGAAGCTTTCTTT CASSCFGTGTRVNTEAFF
TRBJ2-5 . . TRBV5-4 TGTGCCAGCAGCGCCACCCTAGTGACTGTCCAAGAGACCCAGTACTTC CASSATLVTVQETQYF
TRBJ2-6 . . TRBV6-5 TGTGCCAGCAGTTACCGAGACAGCTGGGGGGCCAACGTCCTGACTTTC CASSYRDSWGANVLTF
TRBJ2-2 . . TRBV7-2 TGTGCCAGCAGCTCCTCAGGGGCCGCAGCTAACACCGGGGAGCTGTTTTTT CASSSSGAAANTGELFF
TRBJ1-5 . . TRBV9 TGTGCCAGCAGCGGGACAGAGAATCAGCCCCAGCATTTT CASSGTENQPQHF
TRBJ2-7 . . TRBV5-1 TGCGCCAGCAGCCCCGGGGCGGGGGAGCAGTACTTC CASSPGAGEQYF
TRBJ1-4 TRBD1 . TRBV2 TGTGCCAGCAGCGAAGAACAGGGGGCAGGGGAAAAACTGTTTTTT CASSEEQGAGEKLFF
TRBJ1-6 TRBD1 . TRBV6-6 TGTGCCAGCAGCACAGGGGTCGGAAATTCACCCCTCCACTTT CASSTGVGNSPLHF
TRBJ2-3 TRBD2 . TRBV5-1 TGCGCCAGCAGCCCGGCGGGCGGGGGGAGCACAGATACGCAGTATTTT CASSPAGGGSTDTQYF
TRBJ1-2 . . TRBV27 TGTGCCAGCAGTTTTCAGGGGAGCATCTATGGCTACACCTTC CASSFQGSIYGYTF
TRBJ1-5 TRBD1 . TRBV4-1 TGCGCCAGCAGCCAGGACAGGAGCAATCAGCCCCAGCATTTT CASSQDRSNQPQHF
TRBJ1-2 . . TRBV5-6 TGTGCCAGCAGCTTTGTGGGCAGGGGAAACTATGGCTACACCTTC CASSFVGRGNYGYTF
TRBJ1-1 . . TRBV20-1 TGCAGTGCTAGCTTGAGGGGGGAAGCTTTCTTT CSASLRGEAFF
TRBJ2-3 TRBD2 . TRBV11-1 TGTGCCAGCAGCTTAGCCCCAGCGGGGGGCACAGATACGCAGTATTTT CASSLAPAGGTDTQYF
TRBJ2-7 TRBD1 . TRBV13 TGTGCCAGCAGCCGAAGGGGGCAGGGGAAGTCCTACGAGCAGTACTTC CASSRRGQGKSYEQYF
TRBJ1-6 . . TRBV5-6 TGTGCCAGCAGCTGGGGTGCGGGGAATTCACCCCTCCACTTT CASSWGAGNSPLHF
TRBJ2-7 TRBD1 . TRBV5-6 TGTGCCAGCAGCCGACGGGACAGCCGCCTTAGTAGCTACTACGAGCAGTACTTC CASSRRDSRLSSYYEQYF
TRBJ1-6 . . TRBV27 TGTGCCAGCACCTTGGACAGAACGTCGGGTTCACCCCTCCACTTT CASTLDRTSGSPLHF
TRBJ2-1 TRBD2 . TRBV6-5 TGTGCCAGCAGTTACACTAGCGGGGGGTACAATGAGCAGTTCTTC CASSYTSGGYNEQFF
TRBJ2-1 TRBD2 . TRBV11-3 TGTGCCAGCAGCCTATGGACTAGCGGGGGGGGGCATGAGCAGTTCTTC CASSLWTSGGGHEQFF
TRBJ1-5 . . TRBV25-1 TGTGCCAGCGATCAACCCGGACAGCTAGTTCAGCCCCAGCATTTT CASDQPGQLVQPQHF
TRBJ2-6 . . TRBV9 TGTGCCAGCAGCGTCCGAGGCCCCCTCCAGATTCCTGGGGCCAACGTCCTGACTTTC CASSVRGPLQIPGANVLTF
TRBJ2-1 . . TRBV30 TGTGCCTGTACTCCGGACACCTCCTACAATGAGCAGTTCTTC CACTPDTSYNEQFF
TRBJ1-6 TRBD1 . TRBV30 TGTGCCTGGAGTCCCGGACAGGGGTACTCACCCCTCCACTTT CAWSPGQGYSPLHF
TRBJ2-3 TRBD2 . TRBV7-3 TGTGCCAGCAGCGAAAGACTAGCGGGGATCACTAGCACAGATACGCAGTATTTT CASSERLAGITSTDTQYF
TRBJ1-2 . . TRBV20-1 TGCAGTGCTAGACCCCCCGGGGGCTACACCTTC CSARPPGGYTF
TRBJ1-1 TRBD1 . TRBV6-6 TGTGCCAGCTGTTCGACAGGGGCATACACTGAAGCTTTCTTT CASCSTGAYTEAFF
TRBJ2-1 TRBD1 . TRBV7-2 TGTGCCAGCACCGGGGACAGTTCCTACAATGAGCAGTTCTTC CASTGDSSYNEQFF
TRBJ1-2 . . TRBV30 TGTGCCTGGAATGTAGGGGCGGACTATGGCTACACCTTC CAWNVGADYGYTF
TRBJ1-6 . . TRBV5-4 TGTGCCAGCAGCCAGCCAGGGGATTCACCCCTCCACTTT CASSQPGDSPLHF
TRBJ2-5 . . TRBV5-1 TGCGCCAGCAGGAGCGGACGGGTAGCTTACCAAGAGACCCAGTACTTC CASRSGRVAYQETQYF
TRBJ1-1 . . TRBV9 TGTGCCAGCAGCCCAAAGGTCCAGGAGGGTGAAGCTTTCTTT CASSPKVQEGEAFF
TRBJ1-5 TRBD1 once TRBV16 TGTGCCAGCAGCCAATGGGACAGGGAGAGCAATCAGCCCCAGCATTTT CASSQWDRESNQPQHF
TRBJ1-2 TRBD1 few TRBV5-6 TGTGCCAGCAGCCCTGGACAGGGATCAGGCTACACCTTC CASSPGQGSGYTF
TRBJ2-7 . . TRBV5-6 TGTGCCAGCAGCTTGGCGGCAGCGAGCTCCTACGAGCAGTACTTC CASSLAAASSYEQYF
TRBJ1-2 TRBD1 . TRBV30 TGTGCCTGGAGTGTATGGACAGGGGCCAACTATGGCTACACCTTC CAWSVWTGANYGYTF
TRBJ1-6 . . TRBV9 TGTGCCAGCAGCGTACAGGGGACCTATAATTCACCCCTCCACTTT CASSVQGTYNSPLHF
TRBJ1-2 . . TRBV7-3 TGTGCCAGCAGCTTAACGGGAGTTGATGGCTACACCTTC CASSLTGVDGYTF
TRBJ2-5 . . TRBV5-5 TGTGCCAGCAGCTTGCGCGGGCAGGGGATGAGAGAGACCCAGTACTTC CASSLRGQGMRETQYF
TRBJ1-1 . . TRBV18 TGTGCCAGCTCACCATCCCCAGAATACACTGAAGCTTTCTTT CASSPSPEYTEAFF
TRBJ2-2 TRBD1 . TRBV6-5 TGTGCCAGCATGAGGGGGCAGAACACCGGGGAGCTGTTTTTT CASMRGQNTGELFF
TRBJ2-3 . once TRBV5-4 TGTGCCAGCAGCTCCATGGGGCCAGATACGCAGTATTTT CASSSMGPDTQYF
TRBJ1-1 . . TRBV19 TGTGCCAGTAGTCAGGGCTTCACTGAAGCTTTCTTT CASSQGFTEAFF
TRBJ1-2 TRBD1 . TRBV5-1 TGCGCCAGCAGCTCGGGACAGGATGCCCTTGGAGACTATGGCTACACCTTC CASSSGQDALGDYGYTF
TRBJ2-3 . once TRBV7-2 TGTGCCAGCAGCTTATCCCGCGGGCCCGATACGCAGTATTTT CASSLSRGPDTQYF